What follows are 9 T cell receptor beta chains derived from one specimen sequenced in a study of T cells after yellow fever vaccination. TCRdb re-analysed the 5' RACE reads in MiXCR, keeping a single row per CDR3 protein. The sample consists of 230,000 or so distinct CDR3 sequences, 3.6% of them appearing once. Sequencing was performed on PBMCs, taken 15 days after the yellow fever booster vaccination. The receptor set was obtained from a man between 18 and 29 years old who received the YFV17D yellow fever vaccine.

This clonotype was counted ten times or more. This chain joins TRBV5-1 and TRBJ1-4; D unresolved. From germline, CDR1 is SGHRS and CDR2 YFSETQ. This CDR3 is built from 15 residues. Between the trimmed V and J ends, which lost 0 bases and 8 bases, there was a span of 14 bases. CDR3 amino acids: CASSLGLGEGEKLFF. The CDR3 DNA is TGCGCCAGCAGCTTGGGACTAGGAGAGGGAGAAAAACTGTTTTTT.

The sample holds many counts of this clonotype. The chain has TRBV12-3 or TRBV12-4 and TRBJ2-5; tentatively, D is TRBD2 (6 bases). V was shortened by 1 base and J by 5 bases, with 20 bases between the two germline ends. The length of the CDR3 is 17 residues. CDR3 coding DNA: TGTGCCAGCAGTTTAGTATTGGAGGCAGGAGGGTGGGAGACCCAGTACTTC. Translated, it gives CASSLVLEAGGWETQYF.

This clonotype was counted many times. V usage is TRBV5-4 and J usage is TRBJ2-4; the D gene could be TRBD1 or TRBD2 (6 bases each). The CDR3 extends over 15 amino acids. Trimming took off 2 bases at V and 2 bases at J, with 11 bases between the two ends. From germline, CDR1 is SGHNT and CDR2 YYREEE (reference sequence). CDR3: CASSFWGATKNIQYF. The CDR3 DNA follows: TGTGCCAGCAGCTTCTGGGGGGCCACCAAAAACATTCAGTACTTC.

This clonotype has at least ten counts. J is TRBJ2-2 and V is TRBV5-6; unclear D gene. The CDR3 runs to 14 residues. Germline V gene data show CDR1 as SGHDT and CDR2 as YYEEEE. V lost 0 bases, J lost 6 bases, and 9 bases lay in between. Written as DNA, the CDR3 is TGTGCCAGCAGCTTGGTTGCTGGCGCCGGGGAGCTGTTTTTT. Residues: CASSLVAGAGELFF.

This clonotype was seen many times. V and J are TRBV18 and TRBJ2-5; no firm D call. The CDR3 totals 11 residues. V lost 6 bases, J lost 3 bases, and 5 bases lay in between. The V gene's germline CDR1 is KGHSH and CDR2 LQKENI. The CDR3 nucleotides read TGTGCCAGCTCGCCTAAAGAGACCCAGTACTTC. Protein sequence: CASSPKETQYF.

This clonotype was counted at least ten times. The chain uses TRBV11-2 and TRBJ1-2; no firm D call. From germline, CDR1 is SGHAT and CDR2 FQNNGV. The V end was cut by 5 bases, the J end by 2 bases, with 9 bases between. The CDR3 sequence is 13 residues long. The CDR3 DNA reads TGTGCCAGCAGCCCGTCAATAAACTATGGCTACACCTTC. Translation gives CASSPSINYGYTF. The entire variable domain, with the rest obtained from reference TRBV11-2 and TRBJ1-2, is as follows: EAGVAQSPRYKIIEKRQSVAFWCNPISGHATLYWYQQILGQGPKLLIQFQNNGVVDDSQLPKDRFSAERLKGVDSTLKIQPAKLEDSAVYLCASSPSINYGYTFGSGTRLTVV.

This clonotype has ten or more counts. This chain links TRBV6-6 with TRBJ1-3, with 8 bases fitting TRBD1. This CDR3 spans 14 amino acids. V gave up 6 bases and J gave up 2 bases; unmatched junction bases: 3. The germline V gene has CDR1 MNHNY and CDR2 SVGAGI (reference sequence). The CDR3 is CASSLQGAGNTIYF. The CDR3 coding sequence is TGTGCCAGCAGCCTACAGGGGGCTGGAAACACCATATATTTT.

This clonotype was recorded many times. The chain is built from TRBV10-3 and TRBJ2-5, with D hard to call. The CDR3 loop spans 13 amino acids. CDR1 is ENHRY and CDR2 is SYGVKD in the germline V gene. V dropped 2 bases and J dropped 4 bases, with 8 bases sitting between them. The DNA of the CDR3 is TGTGCCATCAGTGAGCCGCCTTCAGAGACCCAGTACTTC. It yields the protein CAISEPPSETQYF.

This clonotype was detected many times. The J gene is TRBJ2-2, the V gene TRBV9, with TRBD2 matching over 11 bases. With V trimmed by 3 bases and J by 2 bases, 3 bases remained unmatched. This CDR3 is built from 16 residues. Germline assignment: CDR1 SGDLS and CDR2 YYNGEE. The CDR3 DNA reads as TGTGCCAGCAGCGGAACTAGCGGGGGAAACACCGGGGAGCTGTTTTTT. Protein sequence: CASSGTSGGNTGELFF.